This T cell receptor beta chain was sequenced in a study of blood T cell repertoires in COVID-19. The table came from immunoSEQ multiplex PCR; TCRdb's copy has only in-frame clones and leaves some out. Counted here are over 150,000 clones, roughly 80% occurring once; the ten biggest clones make up 7.6%. J was trimmed by 7 bases and V by 0 bases; bases with no gene match: 10. The CDR3 is 16 residues long. The germline CDR1 and CDR2 sequences are SGHRS and YFSETQ. The chain joins TRBV5-1 to TRBJ2-1, with TRBD2 matching over 7 bases. The clonotype was recovered from a woman aged 70 to 79 with COVID-19, enrolled during active disease. Material for sequencing was peripheral blood. The DNA of the CDR3 is TGCGCCAGCAGCTTGGCCCCGGGAGGTAAGGGTAATGAGCAGTTCTTC. Protein product: CASSLAPGGKGNEQFF.